This T cell receptor beta chain was retrieved from a study of cytotoxic CD8 clonotypes in ibrutinib-treated CLL. The protocol was immunoSEQ multiplex PCR, while the TCRdb copy is restricted to in-frame clones and leaves out a portion. The sample lists around 150,000 clones, around 80% occurring once. From germline, CDR1 is SGHRS and CDR2 YFSETQ. Deletions cut 0 bases from V and 1 base from J, with 12 bases between. The CDR3 is 16 amino acids. The sequence came from a human donor with chronic lymphocytic leukemia. The specimen comprised PBMCs, sampled after 36 months of ibrutinib treatment. J is TRBJ2-3 and V is TRBV5-1, with a tentative D call TRBD2 (6 bases). CDR3 sequence: CASSLVGSSGTDTQYF. CDR3 in DNA: TGCGCCAGCAGCTTGGTGGGGTCTAGCGGCACAGATACGCAGTATTTT. Variable domain in full (rest from reference TRBV5-1 and TRBJ2-3): KAGVTQTPRYLIKTRGQQVTLSCSPISGHRSVSWYQQTPGQGLQFLFEYFSETQRNKGNFPGRFSGRQFSNSRSEMNVSTLELGDSALYLCASSLVGSSGTDTQYFGPGTRLTVL.